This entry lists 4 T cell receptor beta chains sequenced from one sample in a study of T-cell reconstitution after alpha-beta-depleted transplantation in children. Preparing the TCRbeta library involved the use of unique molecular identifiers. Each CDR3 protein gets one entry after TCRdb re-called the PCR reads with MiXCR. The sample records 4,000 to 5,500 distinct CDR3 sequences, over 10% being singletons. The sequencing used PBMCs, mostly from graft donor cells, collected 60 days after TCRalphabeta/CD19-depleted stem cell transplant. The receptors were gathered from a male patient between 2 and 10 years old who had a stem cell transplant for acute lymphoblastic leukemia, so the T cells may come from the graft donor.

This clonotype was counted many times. DNA for the CDR3: TGTGCCAGCAGCTTCCCGGGACAGGGGGCGGGTGGCTACACCTTC. Its protein product is CASSFPGQGAGGYTF. The chain uses TRBV7-9 and TRBJ1-2; 12 bases match TRBD1. V trimming: 3 bases; J trimming: 7 bases; junction bases outside the gene matches: 6. The CDR3 has 15 amino acids. Per germline, CDR1 SEHNR and CDR2 FQNEAQ (reference sequence). Full variable domain (rest looked up from reference TRBV7-9 and TRBJ1-2): DTGVSQNPRHKITKRGQNVTFRCDPISEHNRLYWYRQTLGQGPEFLTYFQNEAQLEKSRLLSDRFSAERPKGSFSTLEIQRTEQGDSAMYLCASSFPGQGAGGYTFGSGTRLTVV.

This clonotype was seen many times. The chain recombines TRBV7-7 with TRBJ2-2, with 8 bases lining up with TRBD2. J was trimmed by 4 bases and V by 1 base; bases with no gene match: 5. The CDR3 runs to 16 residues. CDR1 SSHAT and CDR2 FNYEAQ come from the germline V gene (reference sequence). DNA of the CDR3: TGTGCCAGCAGCTTAGGAATAGCGGGGTTCACCGGGGAGCTGTTTTTT. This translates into CASSLGIAGFTGELFF.

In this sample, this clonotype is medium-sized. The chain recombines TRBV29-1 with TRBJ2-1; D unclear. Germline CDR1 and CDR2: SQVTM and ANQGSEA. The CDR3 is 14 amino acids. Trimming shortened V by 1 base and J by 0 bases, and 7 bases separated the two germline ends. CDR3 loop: CSVEGISSYNEQFF. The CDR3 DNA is TGCAGCGTTGAAGGCATTAGCTCCTACAATGAGCAGTTCTTC.

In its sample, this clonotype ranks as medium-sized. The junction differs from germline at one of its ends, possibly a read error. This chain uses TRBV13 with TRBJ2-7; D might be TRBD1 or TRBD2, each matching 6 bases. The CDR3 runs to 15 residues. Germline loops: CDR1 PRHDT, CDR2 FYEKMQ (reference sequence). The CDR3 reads CASSLGRGTIHEQYF. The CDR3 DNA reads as TGTGCCAGCAGCCTAGGTCGGGGGACAATCCACGAGCAGTACTTC.